What follows are 30 T cell receptor beta chains derived from one specimen sequenced in a study of OX40 agonist ivuxolimab in advanced cancers. Produced via immunoSEQ multiplex PCR; TCRdb's table is partial and in-frame only. Found here are about 38,000 clones, roughly 80% of them singletons; the top ten hold about 20%. The sample was CD4+ or CD8+ T cells sorted from blood, taken in a trial of the OX40 agonist ivuxolimab. These receptors came from an adult with an advanced solid tumor such as melanoma, head and neck, liver or kidney cancer.

The CDR3 region has the DNA TGTGCCAGCAGGATACAGGGAAGCACAGATACGCAGTATTTT. Translated, it gives CASRIQGSTDTQYF. This chain links TRBV6-5 with TRBJ2-3; D might be TRBD1 (6 bases). Germline V gene data show CDR1 as MNHEY and CDR2 as SVGAGI. V gave up 6 bases and J gave up 0 bases, with 10 bases separating them. The CDR3 is 14 amino acids.

V and J are TRBV7-3 and TRBJ2-3; 11 nucleotides agree with TRBD2. Germline lookup yields CDR1 SGHTA and CDR2 FQGTGA. CDR3 length equals 13 residues. V dropped 2 bases and J dropped 10; count of bases not matched to a gene: 2. CDR3 in DNA: TGTGCCAGCAGCTTACCTAGCGGGAGGTCGCAGTATTTT. Its protein product is CASSLPSGRSQYF.

This clone was seen only once. This chain uses TRBV28 with TRBJ2-3; 8 nucleotides align to TRBD2. In germline, CDR1 is MDHEN, CDR2 SYDVKM. After removal of 5 bases from V and 6 bases from J, the junction contained 7 bases not matched to a gene. This CDR3 is built from 14 residues. CDR3 coding DNA: TGTGCCAGCAGTACGGGAGGGCCGTCGGATACGCAGTATTTT. Its translation is CASSTGGPSDTQYF. The full variable domain, with the rest looked up from reference TRBV28 and TRBJ2-3, is DVKVTQSSRYLVKRTGEKVFLECVQDMDHENMFWYRQDPGLGLRLIYFSYDVKMKEKGDIPEGYSVSREKKERFSLILESASTNQTSMYLCASSTGGPSDTQYFGPGTRLTVL.

The chain is built from TRBV2 and TRBJ2-3; weak D call: TRBD1 (6 bases). The length of the CDR3 is 14 residues. V dropped 8 bases and J dropped 2 bases, with 14 bases sitting between them. Germline CDR1 reads SNHLY; CDR2 reads FYNNEI. The DNA for the CDR3 is TGTGCCAGCCAACCGGGGACAACCACAGATACGCAGTATTTT. Encoded protein: CASQPGTTTDTQYF.

The V gene is TRBV18, the J gene TRBJ2-5, with a weak D call TRBD2 (5 bases). Germline V CDR1 and CDR2: KGHSH, LQKENI. CDR3 size: 13 residues. Trimming removed 2 bases at V and 5 bases at J, with 9 bases between. In DNA form, the CDR3 reads TGTGCCAGCTCACCATTACAGCGGGAGACCCAGTACTTC. It is translated as CASSPLQRETQYF.

This clone was detected a few times. The chain links TRBV4-3 to TRBJ2-5; TRBD1 matches 8 bases. With 1 base clipped from V and 5 bases from J, the junction kept 9 bases outside the gene matches. The germline CDR1 and CDR2 sequences are LGHNA and YSLEER. The CDR3 runs 16 residues. In DNA form, the CDR3 reads TGCGCCAGCAGCCAAGGTGGGGACAGGACGTGGGAGACCCAGTACTTC. This gives the protein CASSQGGDRTWETQYF.

Here the CDR3 reads CASSQVADTQYF. In DNA form, the CDR3 reads TGTGCCAGCAGCCAAGTTGCAGATACGCAGTATTTT. The chain couples TRBV14 to TRBJ2-3; D not resolved. The CDR3 consists of 12 residues. Trimming cost V 1 base and J 4 bases, with 3 bases left between them. The germline CDR1 and CDR2 sequences are SGHDN and FVKESK.

The genes are TRBV6-5 and TRBJ2-3; 9 nucleotides match TRBD2. This CDR3 region has 14 residues. The V gene end was trimmed by 6 bases and the J gene end by 8 bases; junction bases not matched to a gene: 9. Germline assignment: CDR1 MNHEY and CDR2 SVGAGI. The CDR3 sequence is CASRPRGGVGTQYF. Written as DNA, the CDR3 is TGTGCCAGCAGACCGCGGGGGGGCGTGGGTACGCAGTATTTT.

The chain carries TRBV2 and TRBJ1-5; D is unresolved. CDR3 length: 13 residues. V lost 1 base and J 6 bases, leaving 7 bases between the germline ends. Per germline, CDR1 SNHLY and CDR2 FYNNEI. The CDR3 bases are TGTGCCAGCAGTGAAGAGGGATTTCAGCCCCAGCATTTT. Its translation is CASSEEGFQPQHF.

The rearrangement uses TRBV5-6 and TRBJ2-2; 7 bases agree with TRBD1. The CDR3 spans 16 residues. Germline CDR1 SGHDT, CDR2 YYEEEE. Unmatched junction bases numbered 7, after V lost 4 bases and J lost 1 base. The CDR3 sequence is CASSPIRTGNTGELFF. CDR3 DNA: TGTGCCAGCAGCCCCATACGGACAGGGAACACCGGGGAGCTGTTTTTT.

The chain recombines TRBV5-5 with TRBJ2-1, with a possible D match to TRBD1 (7 bases). This CDR3 has 15 residues. Germline CDR1 and CDR2: SGHKS and YYEKEE (reference sequence). Deletions cut 0 bases from V and 4 bases from J, with 11 bases between. The CDR3 protein is CASSLGQGLYNEQFF. CDR3 nucleotide sequence: TGTGCCAGCAGCTTGGGACAGGGACTTTACAATGAGCAGTTCTTC.

The chain employs TRBV7-6 and TRBJ2-7, with 8 bases identical to TRBD2. The germline gives CDR1 SGHVS, CDR2 FNYEAQ. The CDR3 sequence is 15 residues long. V shed 1 base and J 5 bases; nucleotides not matched to a gene: 7. CDR3 loop: CASSLVAGPRDEQYF. The CDR3 DNA reads as TGTGCCAGCAGCTTAGTAGCGGGGCCCCGGGACGAGCAGTACTTC.

This chain uses TRBV5-4 with TRBJ2-3; 13 bases agree with TRBD2. This CDR3 is 16 amino acids long. V shed 4 bases, J shed 4 bases, and the junction held 6 bases outside the gene matches. Per germline, CDR1 SGHNT and CDR2 YYREEE (reference sequence). The DNA of the CDR3 is TGTGCCAGCAGCAAAGGACTAGCGGGGGATTCAGATACGCAGTATTTT. Translated, it gives CASSKGLAGDSDTQYF. Full variable domain (rest looked up from reference TRBV5-4 and TRBJ2-3): ETGVTQSPTHLIKTRGQQVTLRCSSQSGHNTVSWYQQALGQGPQFIFQYYREEENGRGNFPPRFSGLQFPNYSSELNVNALELDDSALYLCASSKGLAGDSDTQYFGPGTRLTVL.

The chain combines TRBV19 with TRBJ1-2, with TRBD1 matching 7 bases. After removal of 6 bases from V and 3 bases from J, the junction contained 7 bases not matched to a gene. The CDR3 has 14 amino acids. The germline V gene encodes CDR1 LNHDA and CDR2 SQIVND (reference sequence). The CDR3 protein is CASRGQPLDYGYTF. The CDR3 DNA is TGTGCCAGTAGGGGACAGCCGTTAGACTATGGCTACACCTTC.

The chain couples TRBV11-2 to TRBJ2-2; 9 bases align to TRBD2. The CDR3 is made up of 16 amino acids. V shed 5 bases and J 7 bases; nucleotides not matched to a gene: 11. Per germline, CDR1 SGHAT and CDR2 FQNNGV. Here the CDR3 reads CASSTSSGNRDGELFF. CDR3 DNA sequence: TGTGCCAGCAGCACCTCTAGCGGGAACCGTGACGGGGAGCTGTTTTTT. The full variable domain, with the rest looked up from reference TRBV11-2 and TRBJ2-2, is EAGVAQSPRYKIIEKRQSVAFWCNPISGHATLYWYQQILGQGPKLLIQFQNNGVVDDSQLPKDRFSAERLKGVDSTLKIQPAKLEDSAVYLCASSTSSGNRDGELFFGEGSRLTVL.

The rearrangement links TRBV12-2 to TRBJ2-6; the table's D call TRBD2 went unverified against the DNA. TRBV12-2 is annotated as a pseudogene. This CDR3 is built from 19 residues. The CDR3 nucleotides are TGTGCAAGTCGCGGGGCGACGGGGGGCGTTCTATCTGGGGCCAACGTCCTGACTTTC. Its translation: CASRGATGGVLSGANVLTF.

This chain links TRBV11-1 with TRBJ2-1; TRBD2 matches at 9 bases. The CDR3 spans 17 residues. The V and J ends lost 5 bases and 0 bases, in that order; junction bases with no gene match: 8. Germline CDR1 is SGHAT and CDR2 is FQDESV (reference sequence). DNA of the CDR3: TGTGCCAGCAGCAGTCGGGGGCGGGAGGGCTCCTACAATGAGCAGTTCTTC. Translated, it gives CASSSRGREGSYNEQFF.

The CDR3 nucleotides read TGTGCCAGCAGTTTTGGGGGCGTGGGTAACTATGGCTACACCTTC. Translated: CASSFGGVGNYGYTF. V is TRBV28 and J is TRBJ1-2, with D possibly matching TRBD1 (6 bases). The V and J ends lost 3 bases and 1 base respectively, with 12 bases between them. Looked up from germline, CDR1 is MDHEN and CDR2 is SYDVKM. This CDR3 contains 15 residues.

The rearrangement links TRBV7-3 to TRBJ2-5, with 7 nucleotides matching TRBD1. Germline V CDR1 and CDR2: SGHTA, FQGTGA. The CDR3 runs to 16 residues. Trimming at V came to 2 bases and at J to 1 base, leaving 7 bases not matched to a gene. The CDR3 coding sequence is TGTGCCAGCAGCTTAGGCTCCCGACAGGGCCAAGAGACCCAGTACTTC. Amino acids: CASSLGSRQGQETQYF. Full variable domain (outside the CDR3, taken from reference TRBV7-3 and TRBJ2-5): GAGVSQTPSNKVTEKGKYVELRCDPISGHTALYWYRQSLGQGPEFLIYFQGTGAADDSGLPNDRFFAVRPEGSVSTLKIQRTERGDSAVYLCASSLGSRQGQETQYFGPGTRLLVL.

The J gene is TRBJ2-1, the V gene TRBV5-1; 11 bases align to TRBD2. CDR1 and CDR2 (germline): SGHRS, YFSETQ. The CDR3 runs to 16 residues. The ends lost 7 bases at V and 8 bases at J; junction bases unmatched: 14. CDR3 DNA sequence: TGCGCCAGCCGCAACTTAGCGGGAGGGCCTTGGGATGAGCAGTTCTTC. It encodes CASRNLAGGPWDEQFF.

The genes are TRBV7-6 and TRBJ2-2; TRBD2 is a possible D gene (5 bases). CDR1 SGHVS and CDR2 FNYEAQ come from the germline V gene. V shed 3 bases and J shed 3 bases, with 11 bases lying between them. The CDR3 has 15 residues. DNA of the CDR3: TGTGCCAGCAGCTTCGATACGCGGGACACCGGGGAGCTGTTTTTT. Residues: CASSFDTRDTGELFF.

The chain employs TRBV9 and TRBJ1-2; 7 bases match TRBD1. V trimming: 3 bases; J trimming: 8 bases; junction bases outside the gene matches: 4. This CDR3 comprises 12 residues. Looked up from germline, CDR1 is SGDLS and CDR2 is YYNGEE. The chain's CDR3 is CASSAGGKGYTF. The CDR3 nucleotides read TGTGCCAGCAGCGCAGGGGGTAAAGGCTACACCTTC.

This chain joins TRBV27 and TRBJ2-7; D remains unclear. Trimming took 3 bases from V and 0 from J, leaving 6 bases between them. This CDR3 spans 13 amino acids. Germline-derived CDR1 and CDR2 are MNHEY and SMNVEV (reference sequence). The CDR3 DNA follows: TGTGCCAGCAGTTTGATAGGCTCCTACGAGCAGTACTTC. It yields the protein CASSLIGSYEQYF.

The genes are TRBV11-3 and TRBJ2-4; TRBD1 agrees at 9 bases. J gave up 6 bases and V 5 bases, and 5 bases lay outside the gene matches. There are 14 residues in the CDR3. The germline CDR1 and CDR2 sequences are SGHNT and YENEEA. CDR3 in DNA: TGTGCCAGCAGCCAAGGGACAGGGCCAAACATTCAGTACTTC. It is translated as CASSQGTGPNIQYF.

Concerning this clone itself: The sample holds other DNA sequences that translate to the same CDR3. This chain joins TRBV7-2 and TRBJ1-4; 12 bases agree with TRBD1. The V and J ends lost 5 bases and 7 bases, in that order; junction bases with no gene match: 2. Germline values: CDR1 SGHTA, CDR2 FQGNSA. This CDR3 spans 14 amino acids. The CDR3 loop is CASSLGQGAEKLFF. In DNA, the CDR3 is TGTGCCAGCAGCCTGGGACAGGGGGCTGAAAAACTGTTTTTT.

The chain has TRBV9 and TRBJ2-1, with 7 bases identical to TRBD2. The CDR3 extends over 15 amino acids. With 4 bases clipped from V and 0 bases from J, the junction kept 4 bases outside the gene matches. The germline CDR1 and CDR2 sequences are SGDLS and YYNGEE. The CDR3 DNA sequence: TGTGCCAGCAGCTTCGGGGAGGGCTCCTACAATGAGCAGTTCTTC. The encoded protein is CASSFGEGSYNEQFF.

This clone has more than one count but fewer than ten. J is TRBJ1-2 and V is TRBV10-3, with TRBD1 as a possible D gene (5 bases). Germline V gene lookup returns CDR1 ENHRY and CDR2 SYGVKD. The CDR3 totals 15 residues. V was clipped by 0 bases and J by 4 bases, with 12 bases between them. The CDR3 DNA follows: TGTGCCATCAGTGAGTCGCTCGACAGCCTCTATGGCTACACCTTC. This codes for CAISESLDSLYGYTF.

This clone has a handful of counts. The CDR3 region has the DNA TGTGCCAGCGGGGGAGCGGGAGGGCCAGGAGATACGCAGTATTTT. This sequence encodes CASGGAGGPGDTQYF. The gene calls are TRBV9 and TRBJ2-3; 10 positions agree with TRBD2. V dropped 7 bases and J dropped 5; count of bases not matched to a gene: 10. This CDR3 region has 15 residues. Germline V gene sequence: CDR1 SGDLS, CDR2 YYNGEE.

The V gene is TRBV5-4, the J gene TRBJ1-2; TRBD1 might be the D (6 bases). The CDR3 loop spans 16 amino acids. The V and J ends lost 4 bases and 0 bases respectively, with 16 bases between them. Germline CDR1 SGHNT, CDR2 YYREEE (reference sequence). This CDR3 reads CASSPTIRTANYGYTF. DNA for the CDR3: TGTGCCAGCAGCCCTACCATTCGGACAGCTAACTATGGCTACACCTTC.

The V call is TRBV18, the J call TRBJ2-2; unclear D gene. The germline gives CDR1 KGHSH, CDR2 LQKENI. The CDR3 totals 13 residues. V lost 6 bases and J 2 bases, leaving 7 bases between the germline ends. CDR3 protein: CASSDTNTGELFF. The CDR3 region has the DNA TGTGCCAGCTCTGACACCAACACCGGGGAGCTGTTTTTT. Together with reference TRBV18 and TRBJ2-2, the CDR3 gives the full variable domain: NAGVMQNPRHLVRRRGQEARLRCSPMKGHSHVYWYRQLPEEGLKFMVYLQKENIIDESGMPKERFSAEFPKEGPSILRIQQVVRGDSAAYFCASSDTNTGELFFGEGSRLTVL.